This T cell receptor beta chain was sequenced in a study of STAT5B mutations in CD4+ large granular lymphocyte leukemia. Overall study results and limits: Patient CD4-sorted repertoires stayed more clonal than healthy ones after leukemic-clone removal. The CD4+ versus CD8+ T-LGLL clonality difference may reflect limited sample size. No patients shared main leukemic clonotypes, though around 24% appeared at low frequency elsewhere. TRBV06-family usage was enriched in top patient clones (8/27) versus controls (2/35).

In the case of this clone: Its target is not known.

Germline V gene data show CDR1 as SGHTA and CDR2 as FQGTGA. Germline trimming cut 5 bases from V and 14 bases from J; bases unmatched to any gene: 7. CDR3 length: 12 residues. The protocol was immunoSEQ multiplex PCR, while the TCRdb copy is restricted to in-frame clones and leaves out a portion. Altogether 30,000 to 40,000 clones are present, roughly 65% being singletons, with the ten largest covering around 2.5%. The chain has TRBV7-3 and TRBJ2-2, with 8 bases identical to TRBD1. This clonotype originated in a human donor in good health. Sequencing input: CD4+ T cells from blood buffy coats. CDR3 coding DNA: TGTGCCAGCAGCATGACAGGGGCCTCCCTGTTTTTT. This codes for CASSMTGASLFF.